The rows below give T cell receptor beta chains drawn from one sample of a study of cytomegalovirus exposure and HLA in healthy donors. Sequencing was performed with immunoSEQ multiplex PCR; in TCRdb, only in-frame clones are kept and a portion is missing. The sample lists about 160,000 clones, 60% to 80% occurring once. Input material: PBMCs. The receptors stem from a man over 45 in good health and CMV-seropositive. CDR3s include the opening cysteine and the closing phenylalanine or tryptophan.

TRBJ1-1 TRBV4-1 CASSLGQANTEAFF
TRBJ1-2 TRBV7-9 CASSRSHPNYGYTF
TRBJ2-5 TRBV5-1 CASSDAGGQKTQYF
TRBJ2-3 TRBV30 CAWRGPSHKYF
TRBJ2-7 TRBV19 CASSSPGTGAYEQYF
TRBJ2-7 TRBV7-2 CASSSRQGPDYEQYF
TRBJ1-2 TRBV18 CASSPRGGDYGYTF
TRBJ2-2 TRBV7-8 CASSLNSANTGELFF
TRBJ1-1 TRBV19 CASGVRGNTEAFF
TRBJ1-5 TRBV27 CASSFVPTGQPQHF
TRBJ1-5 TRBV18 CASSPPGQGIYSNQPQHF
TRBJ2-3 TRBV6-1 CASMRVATDTQYF
TRBJ2-3 TRBV15 CATSPGGSGATDTQYF
TRBJ2-7 TRBV18 CASSPPGQGWGEQYF
TRBJ2-7 TRBV19 CASRGLAGYEQYF
TRBJ2-2 TRBV7-9 CASSPRGWNTGELFF
TRBJ2-1 TRBV27 CASSPGLAGTYNEQFF
TRBJ1-5 TRBV29-1 CSVGQGGQPQHF
TRBJ1-1 TRBV9 CASSPSRGQGLVNTEAFF
TRBJ2-3 TRBV7-2 CASRRVVLDTQYF
TRBJ2-5 TRBV6-6 CASRDRGQETQYF
TRBJ2-2 TRBV11-2 CASSRQLSTTGELFF